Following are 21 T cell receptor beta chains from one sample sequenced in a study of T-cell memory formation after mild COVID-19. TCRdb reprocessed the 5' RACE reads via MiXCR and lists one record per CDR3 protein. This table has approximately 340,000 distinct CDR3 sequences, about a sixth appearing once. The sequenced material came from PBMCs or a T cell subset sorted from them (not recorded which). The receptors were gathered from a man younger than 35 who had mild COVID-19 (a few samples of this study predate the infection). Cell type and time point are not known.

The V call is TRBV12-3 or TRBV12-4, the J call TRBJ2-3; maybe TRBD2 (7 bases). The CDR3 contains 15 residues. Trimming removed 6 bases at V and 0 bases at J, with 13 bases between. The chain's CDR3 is CASSPWGGSTDTQYF. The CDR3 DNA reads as TGTGCCAGCAGCCCCTGGGGGGGCAGCACAGATACGCAGTATTTT.

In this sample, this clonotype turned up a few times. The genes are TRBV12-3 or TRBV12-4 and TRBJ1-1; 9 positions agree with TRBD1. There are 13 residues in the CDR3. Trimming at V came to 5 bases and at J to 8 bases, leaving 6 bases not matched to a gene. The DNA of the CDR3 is TGTGCCAGCAGTCCTGGGACAGGGATAGAAGCTTTCTTT. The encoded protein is CASSPGTGIEAFF.

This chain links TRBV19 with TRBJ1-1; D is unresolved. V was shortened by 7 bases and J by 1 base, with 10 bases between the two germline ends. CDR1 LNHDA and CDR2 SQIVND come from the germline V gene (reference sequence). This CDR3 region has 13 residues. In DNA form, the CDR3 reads TGTGCCAGTACCGCGACGGGGAACACTGAAGCTTTCTTT. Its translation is CASTATGNTEAFF.

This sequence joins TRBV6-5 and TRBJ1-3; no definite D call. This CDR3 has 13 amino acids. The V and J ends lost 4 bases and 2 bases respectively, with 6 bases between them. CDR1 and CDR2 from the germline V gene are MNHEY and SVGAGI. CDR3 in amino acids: CASSFGPGNTIYF. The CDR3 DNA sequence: TGTGCCAGCAGTTTCGGACCTGGAAACACCATATATTTT.

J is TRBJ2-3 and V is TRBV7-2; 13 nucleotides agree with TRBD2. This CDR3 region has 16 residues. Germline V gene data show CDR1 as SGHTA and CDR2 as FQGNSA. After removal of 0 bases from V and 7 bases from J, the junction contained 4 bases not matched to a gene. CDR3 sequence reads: CASSLALAGGLYTQYF. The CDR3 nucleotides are TGTGCCAGCAGCTTAGCACTAGCGGGGGGGCTTTATACGCAGTATTTT.

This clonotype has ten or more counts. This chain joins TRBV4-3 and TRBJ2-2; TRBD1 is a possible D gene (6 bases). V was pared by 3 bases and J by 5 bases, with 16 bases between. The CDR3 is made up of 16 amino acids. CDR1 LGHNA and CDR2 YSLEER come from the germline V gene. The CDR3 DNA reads TGCGCCAGCAGCCAGGAAGGGGGTCTGAGTACCGGGGAGCTGTTTTTT. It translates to CASSQEGGLSTGELFF.

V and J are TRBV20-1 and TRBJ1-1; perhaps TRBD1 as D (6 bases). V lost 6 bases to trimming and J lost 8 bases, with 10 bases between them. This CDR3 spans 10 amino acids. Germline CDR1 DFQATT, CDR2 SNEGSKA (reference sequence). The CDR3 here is CSAYRVEAFF. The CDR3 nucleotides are TGCAGTGCGTACAGGGTGGAAGCTTTCTTT.

This CDR3 is CASSLWTGEETQYF. The CDR3 coding sequence is TGTGCCAGCAGTCTCTGGACAGGGGAAGAGACCCAGTACTTC. V and J are TRBV12-3 or TRBV12-4 and TRBJ2-5, with 9 bases identical to TRBD1. The CDR3 covers 14 residues. V lost 5 bases to trimming and J lost 3 bases; unmatched junction nucleotides: 4.

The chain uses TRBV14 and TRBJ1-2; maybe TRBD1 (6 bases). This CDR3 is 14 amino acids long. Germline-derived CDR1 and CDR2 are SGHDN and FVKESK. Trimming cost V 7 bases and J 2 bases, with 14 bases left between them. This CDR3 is CASKTSGTNYGYTF. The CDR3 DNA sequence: TGTGCCAGCAAGACCTCTGGGACAAACTATGGCTACACCTTC.

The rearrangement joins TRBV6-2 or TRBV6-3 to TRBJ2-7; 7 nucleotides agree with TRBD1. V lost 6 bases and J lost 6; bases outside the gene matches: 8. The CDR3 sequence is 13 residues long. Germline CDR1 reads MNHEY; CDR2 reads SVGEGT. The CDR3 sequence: CASSRQGIFEQYV. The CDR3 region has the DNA TGTGCCAGCAGCCGACAGGGAATCTTCGAGCAGTACGTC.

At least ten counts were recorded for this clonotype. CDR3 region: CASSPGMTEKLFF. The CDR3 DNA is TGCGCCAGCAGCCCTGGGATGACAGAAAAACTGTTTTTT. V usage is TRBV4-1 and J usage is TRBJ1-4; D gene uncertain. The CDR3 totals 13 residues. Trimming took 4 bases from V and 8 from J, leaving 11 bases between them. Germline CDR1 MGHRA, CDR2 YSYEKL.

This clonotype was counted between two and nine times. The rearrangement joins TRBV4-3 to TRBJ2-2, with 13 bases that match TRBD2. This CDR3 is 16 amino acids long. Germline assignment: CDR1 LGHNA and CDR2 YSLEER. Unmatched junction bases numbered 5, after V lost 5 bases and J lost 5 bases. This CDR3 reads CASSEGLAGVTGELFF. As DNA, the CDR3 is TGCGCCAGCAGCGAAGGACTAGCGGGGGTTACCGGGGAGCTGTTTTTT.

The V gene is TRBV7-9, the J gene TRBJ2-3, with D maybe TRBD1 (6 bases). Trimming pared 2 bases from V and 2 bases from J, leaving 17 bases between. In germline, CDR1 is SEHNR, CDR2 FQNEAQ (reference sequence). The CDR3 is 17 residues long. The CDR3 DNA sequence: TGTGCCAGCAGCTTACCACTCAGGGGCTCCCTCACAGATACGCAGTATTTT. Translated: CASSLPLRGSLTDTQYF. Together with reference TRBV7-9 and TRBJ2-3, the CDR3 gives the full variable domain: DTGVSQNPRHKITKRGQNVTFRCDPISEHNRLYWYRQTLGQGPEFLTYFQNEAQLEKSRLLSDRFSAERPKGSFSTLEIQRTEQGDSAMYLCASSLPLRGSLTDTQYFGPGTRLTVL.

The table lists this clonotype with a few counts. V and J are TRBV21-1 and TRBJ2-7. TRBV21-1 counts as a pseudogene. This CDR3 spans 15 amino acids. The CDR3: CASSKIGQGSYEQYF. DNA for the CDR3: TGTGCCAGCAGCAAAATAGGACAGGGCTCCTACGAGCAGTACTTC.

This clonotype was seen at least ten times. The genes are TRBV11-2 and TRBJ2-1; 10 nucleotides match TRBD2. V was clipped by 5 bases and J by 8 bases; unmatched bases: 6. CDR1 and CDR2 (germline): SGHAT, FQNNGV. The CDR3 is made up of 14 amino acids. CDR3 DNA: TGTGCCAGCAGCGACAGCGGGGGGGCCCATGAGCAGTTCTTC. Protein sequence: CASSDSGGAHEQFF.

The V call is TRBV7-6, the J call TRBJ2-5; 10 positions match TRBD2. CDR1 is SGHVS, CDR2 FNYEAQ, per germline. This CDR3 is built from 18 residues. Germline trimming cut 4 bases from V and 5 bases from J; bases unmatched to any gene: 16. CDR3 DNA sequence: TGTGCCAGCAGCTACCTAGAACCGGGACTAGCGAGGTTCGAGACCCAGTACTTC. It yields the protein CASSYLEPGLARFETQYF.

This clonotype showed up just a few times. In DNA form, the CDR3 reads TGTGCCATCAGTGTCCCGGGGGTCACTGAAGCTTTCTTT. Residues: CAISVPGVTEAFF. This rearrangement joins TRBV10-3 to TRBJ1-1; TRBD1 might be the D (5 bases). This CDR3 has 13 amino acids. V was cut by 4 bases and J by 4 bases, with 10 bases left in between. The germline V gene has CDR1 ENHRY and CDR2 SYGVKD.

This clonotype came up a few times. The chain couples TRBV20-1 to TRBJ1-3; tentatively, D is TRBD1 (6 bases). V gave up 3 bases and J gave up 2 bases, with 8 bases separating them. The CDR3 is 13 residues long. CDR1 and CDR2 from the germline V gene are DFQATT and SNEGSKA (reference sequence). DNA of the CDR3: TGCAGTGCTAGTTACAGGGCTGGAAACACCATATATTTT. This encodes CSASYRAGNTIYF.

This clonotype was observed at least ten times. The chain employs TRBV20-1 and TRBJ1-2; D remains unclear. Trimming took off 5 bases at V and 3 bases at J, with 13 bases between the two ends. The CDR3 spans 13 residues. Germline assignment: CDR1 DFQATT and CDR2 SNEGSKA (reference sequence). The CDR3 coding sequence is TGCAGTGCTGACCCGGCCGGGGACTATGGCTACACCTTC. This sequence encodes CSADPAGDYGYTF.

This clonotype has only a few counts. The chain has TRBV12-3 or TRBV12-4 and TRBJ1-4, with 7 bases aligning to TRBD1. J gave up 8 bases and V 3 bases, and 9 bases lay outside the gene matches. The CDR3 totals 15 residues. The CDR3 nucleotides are TGTGCCAGCAGTTTGACAGGGCGAGGAGGGGAAAAACTGTTTTTT. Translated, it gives CASSLTGRGGEKLFF.

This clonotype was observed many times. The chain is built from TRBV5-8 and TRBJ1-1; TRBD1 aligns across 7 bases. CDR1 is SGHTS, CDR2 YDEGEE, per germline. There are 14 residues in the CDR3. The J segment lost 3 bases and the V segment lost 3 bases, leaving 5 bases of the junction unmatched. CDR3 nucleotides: TGTGCCAGCAGCTCAGGGGGTGGGGACACTGAAGCTTTCTTT. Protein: CASSSGGGDTEAFF.